This passage covers 26 T cell receptor beta chains from one sample sequenced in a study of blood T cell repertoires in COVID-19. Sequencing used immunoSEQ multiplex PCR; TCRdb keeps in-frame clones, though not all of them. The top ten hold roughly 5.5% of the sample, which has 200,000 to 250,000 clones, 83% seen once. The sample consisted of peripheral blood. Source of these receptors: a human donor in a cohort sampled during active COVID-19.

This clone was counted a few times. This chain connects TRBV7-3 to TRBJ2-7; 10 bases align to TRBD1. J gave up 4 bases and V 3 bases, and 0 bases lay outside the gene matches. The CDR3 contains 13 residues. Germline CDR1 and CDR2: SGHTA and FQGTGA. The CDR3 spells CASSLDRGYEQYF. The DNA of the CDR3 is TGTGCCAGCAGCTTGGACAGGGGGTACGAGCAGTACTTC.

The chain has TRBV19 and TRBJ2-5; TRBD1 aligns across 9 bases. J lost 5 bases, V lost 3 bases, and 7 bases had no gene match. The CDR3 sequence is 15 residues long. Germline assignment: CDR1 LNHDA and CDR2 SQIVND (reference sequence). CDR3 in DNA: TGTGCCAGTAGTATGGGCGGACAGGGGAGGGAGACCCAGTACTTC. It codes for CASSMGGQGRETQYF.

This clone was observed once. The V call is TRBV6-5, the J call TRBJ1-1; D ambiguous. In germline, CDR1 is MNHEY, CDR2 SVGAGI. Trimming took off 2 bases at V and 0 bases at J, with 7 bases between the two ends. CDR3 length: 14 residues. The CDR3 is CASSYIGMNTEAFF. In DNA, the CDR3 is TGTGCCAGCAGTTACATCGGGATGAACACTGAAGCTTTCTTT.

V gene TRBV28 combines with J gene TRBJ1-4; weak D call: TRBD1 (6 bases). CDR1 is MDHEN and CDR2 is SYDVKM in the germline V gene. The CDR3 is 15 amino acids. Trimming stripped 6 bases from V and 0 bases from J, with 11 bases between. The CDR3 spells CASSLRGATNEKLFF. The CDR3 coding sequence is TGTGCCAGCAGCCTCAGGGGAGCAACTAATGAAAAACTGTTTTTT. The complete variable domain, with remaining parts taken from reference TRBV28 and TRBJ1-4, reads DVKVTQSSRYLVKRTGEKVFLECVQDMDHENMFWYRQDPGLGLRLIYFSYDVKMKEKGDIPEGYSVSREKKERFSLILESASTNQTSMYLCASSLRGATNEKLFFGSGTQLSVL.

V and J are TRBV6-5 and TRBJ1-1, with D unresolved. Trimming removed 6 bases at V and 6 bases at J, with 14 bases between. The germline CDR1 and CDR2 sequences are MNHEY and SVGAGI. This CDR3 has 13 residues. CDR3: CASRRTLGAEAFF. CDR3 in DNA: TGTGCCAGCAGGAGAACTCTAGGCGCTGAAGCTTTCTTT.

The gene calls are TRBV5-8 and TRBJ1-2; 10 bases align to TRBD1. The germline V gene encodes CDR1 SGHTS and CDR2 YDEGEE. The CDR3 has 13 amino acids. V trimming: 4 bases; J trimming: 8 bases; junction bases outside the gene matches: 5. CDR3 DNA: TGTGCCAGCAGCCGGGGGACAGGGGTAGGCTACACCTTC. It is translated as CASSRGTGVGYTF. Supplemented by reference TRBV5-8 and TRBJ1-2, the full variable domain reads EAGVTQSPTHLIKTRGQQATLRCSPISGHTSVYWYQQALGLGLQFLLWYDEGEERNRGNFPPRFSGRQFPNYSSELNVNALELEDSALYLCASSRGTGVGYTFGSGTRLTVV.

The chain recombines TRBV21-1 with TRBJ1-3; the table's D call TRBD1 went unverified against the DNA. TRBV21-1 is a listed pseudogene. The CDR3 length is 16 residues. CDR3 residues: CASSKDRGRVGNTIYF. In DNA form, the CDR3 reads TGTGCCAGCAGCAAAGACAGGGGGCGCGTAGGAAACACCATATATTTT.

The chain is built from TRBV2 and TRBJ2-1; D remains ambiguous. Trimming left V 2 bases short and J 0 bases short, with 8 bases between. The CDR3 runs 15 residues. Germline CDR1 SNHLY, CDR2 FYNNEI. Here the CDR3 reads CASSETNSSYNEQFF. CDR3 DNA sequence: TGTGCCAGCAGTGAAACTAATAGCTCCTACAATGAGCAGTTCTTC.

The chain combines TRBV10-3 with TRBJ1-1, with a weak D call TRBD1 (5 bases). The CDR3 runs to 13 residues. Germline V gene data show CDR1 as ENHRY and CDR2 as SYGVKD. The germline V and J ends were trimmed by 8 bases and 0 bases, with 10 bases remaining between them. CDR3 residues: CAIAWGMNTEAFF. In nucleotides, the CDR3 is TGTGCCATCGCTTGGGGCATGAACACTGAAGCTTTCTTT.

The sample holds a few counts of this clone. This chain links TRBV7-9 with TRBJ1-6, with 7 bases lining up with TRBD1. The CDR3 length is 14 residues. With V trimmed by 5 bases and J by 8 bases, 6 bases remained unmatched. Germline V gene data show CDR1 as SEHNR and CDR2 as FQNEAQ (reference sequence). The CDR3 protein is CASSLDRDYSPLHF. The CDR3 nucleotides read TGTGCCAGCAGCCTAGACAGGGATTATTCACCCCTCCACTTT.

The chain has TRBV4-1 and TRBJ1-1; no reliable D call. V lost 0 bases to trimming and J lost 1 base, with 6 bases between them. There are 14 residues in the CDR3. Germline V gives CDR1 MGHRA, CDR2 YSYEKL. The DNA of the CDR3 is TGCGCCAGCAGCCAAGACAGAAAGAACACTGAAGCTTTCTTT. This gives the protein CASSQDRKNTEAFF.

The chain carries TRBV3-1 (or the pseudogene TRBV3-2) and TRBJ2-5, with unresolved D. CDR3 length equals 14 residues. Germline CDR1 LGHDT, CDR2 YNNKEL (reference sequence). Trimming removed 4 bases from V and 2 bases from J, with 11 bases in between. The CDR3 reads CASSPPGMQETQYF. CDR3 DNA sequence: TGTGCCAGCAGCCCACCGGGTATGCAAGAGACCCAGTACTTC.

The chain is built from TRBV14 and TRBJ2-3, with a tentative D call TRBD1 (5 bases). V was pared by 4 bases and J by 4 bases, with 18 bases between. This CDR3 has 16 residues. Germline V CDR1 and CDR2: SGHDN, FVKESK. DNA for the CDR3: TGTGCCAGCAGCCCCAGGTGGCAGGGAAGATCAGATACGCAGTATTTT. Translated: CASSPRWQGRSDTQYF.

The V gene is TRBV2, the J gene TRBJ2-5; 9 bases align to TRBD1. The CDR3 length is 15 residues. The V gene's germline CDR1 is SNHLY and CDR2 FYNNEI. V was clipped by 10 bases and J by 2 bases; unmatched bases: 11. CDR3 in amino acids: CATLPRDRDQETQYF. CDR3 nucleotide sequence: TGTGCCACTCTCCCACGGGACAGGGATCAAGAGACCCAGTACTTC. Complete variable domain (other parts from reference TRBV2 and TRBJ2-5): EPEVTQTPSHQVTQMGQEVILRCVPISNHLYFYWYRQILGQKVEFLVSFYNNEISEKSEIFDDQFSVERPDGSNFTLKIRSTKLEDSAMYFCATLPRDRDQETQYFGPGTRLLVL.

The V call is TRBV7-8, the J call TRBJ1-3; D is uncertain. The CDR3 covers 13 residues. Germline V gives CDR1 SGHVS, CDR2 FQNEAQ. V lost 0 bases and J lost 12, with 12 bases in between. The CDR3 DNA reads as TGTGCCAGCAGCTTAGCGACCCCGGAGAACATATATTTT. The encoded protein is CASSLATPENIYF.

The sample holds one count of this clone. This sequence joins TRBV7-2 and TRBJ1-5; TRBD1 matches at 9 bases. The CDR3 contains 16 residues. With 5 bases clipped from V and 7 bases from J, the junction kept 12 bases outside the gene matches. Germline CDR1 reads SGHTA; CDR2 reads FQGNSA. CDR3 residues: CASSPGPGQGEQPQHF. In nucleotides, the CDR3 is TGTGCCAGCAGCCCAGGACCGGGACAGGGAGAACAGCCCCAGCATTTT.

V gene TRBV5-4 combines with J gene TRBJ2-2; TRBD2 aligns across 8 bases. The CDR3 contains 15 residues. The J segment lost 7 bases and the V segment lost 4 bases, leaving 9 bases of the junction unmatched. Germline V gene sequence: CDR1 SGHNT, CDR2 YYREEE (reference sequence). CDR3 loop: CASSPSAGGGGELFF. The CDR3 nucleotides read TGTGCCAGCAGCCCATCTGCGGGGGGTGGCGGGGAGCTGTTTTTT.

The genes are TRBV7-2 and TRBJ1-2; D gene uncertain. Trimming left V 0 bases short and J 8 bases short, with 13 bases between. In germline, CDR1 is SGHTA, CDR2 FQGNSA. The CDR3 extends over 14 amino acids. The CDR3 DNA reads as TGTGCCAGCAGCTTAGCGCCCCCCACCGGGGGCTACACCTTC. This gives the protein CASSLAPPTGGYTF. The whole variable domain, remainder taken from reference TRBV7-2 and TRBJ1-2, is GAGVSQSPSNKVTEKGKDVELRCDPISGHTALYWYRQSLGQGLEFLIYFQGNSAPDKSGLPSDRFSAERTGGSVSTLTIQRTQQEDSAVYLCASSLAPPTGGYTFGSGTRLTVV.

This clone appeared a single time. V is TRBV19 and J is TRBJ1-5; 10 nucleotides agree with TRBD1. V was clipped by 2 bases and J by 7 bases; unmatched bases: 8. The CDR3 has 16 amino acids. Germline V gene sequence: CDR1 LNHDA, CDR2 SQIVND (reference sequence). CDR3 residues: CASSISGQGVGQPQHF. For the CDR3, the DNA is TGTGCCAGTAGTATATCTGGACAGGGGGTAGGGCAGCCCCAGCATTTT.

V usage is TRBV7-3 and J usage is TRBJ1-3; D unclear. Between the trimmed V and J ends, which lost 1 base and 4 bases, there was a span of 5 bases. This CDR3 contains 13 residues. Looked up from germline, CDR1 is SGHTA and CDR2 is FQGTGA. CDR3 sequence reads: CASSLKPGNTIYF. DNA for the CDR3: TGTGCCAGCAGCTTAAAGCCCGGAAACACCATATATTTT.

This clone was observed many times. J is TRBJ2-3 and V is TRBV30, with a tentative D call TRBD2 (5 bases). Deletions cut 2 bases from V and 6 bases from J, with 18 bases between. The CDR3 length is 15 residues. The V gene's germline CDR1 is GTSNPN and CDR2 SVGIG (reference sequence). The CDR3 is CAWSPGHRGWDTQYF. DNA for the CDR3: TGTGCCTGGAGTCCCGGGCACCGGGGATGGGATACGCAGTATTTT.

The count of this clone is one. The chain links TRBV7-9 to TRBJ1-4, with TRBD1 as a possible D gene (6 bases). This CDR3 spans 17 amino acids. The germline V gene encodes CDR1 SEHNR and CDR2 FQNEAQ (reference sequence). The germline V and J ends were trimmed by 5 bases and 0 bases, with 16 bases remaining between them. The CDR3 DNA follows: TGTGCCAGCAGCCTTAGACAGGAACCTCCAACTAATGAAAAACTGTTTTTT. Translated: CASSLRQEPPTNEKLFF.

This chain links TRBV9 with TRBJ2-5; TRBD2 is a possible D gene (5 bases). The length of the CDR3 is 16 residues. Germline-derived CDR1 and CDR2 are SGDLS and YYNGEE. V gave up 0 bases and J gave up 5 bases, with 17 bases separating them. The chain's CDR3 is CASSVVPSGLQETQYF. The CDR3 DNA reads as TGTGCCAGCAGCGTAGTCCCCTCGGGATTACAGGAGACCCAGTACTTC.

The chain uses TRBV6-1 and TRBJ1-5; D perhaps matches TRBD1 (6 bases). Germline V gene data show CDR1 as MNHNS and CDR2 as SASEGT. Trimming removed 3 bases from V and 5 bases from J, with 17 bases in between. The CDR3 contains 16 residues. CDR3 region: CASSDPGQPYDQPQHF. CDR3 nucleotides: TGTGCCAGCAGTGACCCGGGACAACCATATGATCAGCCCCAGCATTTT.

The chain recombines TRBV6-1 with TRBJ2-5, with D possibly matching TRBD1 (6 bases). This CDR3 region has 15 residues. Trimming pared 2 bases from V and 1 base from J, leaving 11 bases between. Germline V lookup: CDR1 MNHNS, CDR2 SASEGT. CDR3 region: CASSEMGASQETQYF. CDR3 nucleotides: TGTGCCAGCAGTGAAATGGGGGCCTCCCAAGAGACCCAGTACTTC.

The CDR3 sequence: CASSMTTKNYGYTF. CDR3 nucleotides: TGTGCCAGTAGTATGACAACAAAGAACTATGGCTACACCTTC. The chain couples TRBV19 to TRBJ1-2; D is unclear. This CDR3 contains 14 residues. V lost 3 bases, J lost 2 bases, and 10 bases lay in between. CDR1 and CDR2 from the germline V gene are LNHDA and SQIVND (reference sequence). Full variable domain (remainder filled in from reference TRBV19 and TRBJ1-2): DGGITQSPKYLFRKEGQNVTLSCEQNLNHDAMYWYRQDPGQGLRLIYYSQIVNDFQKGDIAEGYSVSREKKESFPLTVTSAQKNPTAFYLCASSMTTKNYGYTFGSGTRLTVV.